The text below deals with one T cell receptor beta chain. There are 15 residues in the CDR3. J lost 5 bases, V lost 6 bases, and 7 bases had no gene match. Germline values: CDR1 MDHEN, CDR2 SYDVKM. These data originate in a study of blood T cell repertoires in COVID-19. As processed by the authors: The authors estimated nucleated cell counts from reference gene primer amplification. Sequenced by immunoSEQ multiplex PCR; TCRdb stores in-frame clones only, minus some. V and J calls plus clone size are reproduced from that table; the DNA served to infer D and trimming. In the table there are fewer than 350,000 clones, 89% of which are singletons. The study recruited people aged about 18 to 95 years across roughly 23 US areas. For recovered donors of Cohort 3, there were two negative PCRs, clearance, or symptom resolution.

Sequenced input: PBMCs or T cells enriched from blood (not recorded which). The rearrangement joins TRBV28 to TRBJ1-6, with 7 bases that match TRBD1. This clonotype was sampled from a man in his sixties who had recovered from COVID-19. CDR3 nucleotides: TGTGCCAGCAGGTTCCGGGACAGAGATAATTCACCCCTCCACTTT. Translating it yields CASRFRDRDNSPLHF. Based on the CDR3 plus reference TRBV28 and TRBJ1-6, the full variable domain is DVKVTQSSRYLVKRTGEKVFLECVQDMDHENMFWYRQDPGLGLRLIYFSYDVKMKEKGDIPEGYSVSREKKERFSLILESASTNQTSMYLCASRFRDRDNSPLHFGNGTRLTVT.